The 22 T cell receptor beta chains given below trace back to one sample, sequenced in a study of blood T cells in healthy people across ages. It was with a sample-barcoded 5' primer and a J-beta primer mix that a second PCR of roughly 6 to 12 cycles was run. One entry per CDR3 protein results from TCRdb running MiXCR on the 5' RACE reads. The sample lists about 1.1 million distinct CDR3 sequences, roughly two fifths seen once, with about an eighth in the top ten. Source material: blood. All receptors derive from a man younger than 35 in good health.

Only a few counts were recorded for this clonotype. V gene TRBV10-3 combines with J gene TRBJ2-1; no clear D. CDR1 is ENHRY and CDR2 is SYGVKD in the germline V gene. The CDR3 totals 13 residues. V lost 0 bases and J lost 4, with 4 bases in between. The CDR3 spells CAISESGYNEQFF. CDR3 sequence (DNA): TGTGCCATCAGTGAGTCGGGTTACAATGAGCAGTTCTTC.

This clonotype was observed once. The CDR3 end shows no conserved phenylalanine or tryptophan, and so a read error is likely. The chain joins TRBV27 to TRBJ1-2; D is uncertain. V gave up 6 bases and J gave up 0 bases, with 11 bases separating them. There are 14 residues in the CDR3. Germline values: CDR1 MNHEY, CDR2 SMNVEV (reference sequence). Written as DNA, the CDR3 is TGTGCCAGCAGGGTGGGGTTAGCTAACTATGGCTACACCTAC. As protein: CASRVGLANYGYTY.

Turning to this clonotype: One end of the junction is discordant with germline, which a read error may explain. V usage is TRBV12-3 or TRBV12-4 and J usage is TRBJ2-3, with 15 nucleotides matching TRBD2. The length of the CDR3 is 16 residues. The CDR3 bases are TGTGCCAGCAGCCGCCGGACTAGCGGGGGGGGAGATACGCGGTATTTT. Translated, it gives CASSRRTSGGGDTRYF.

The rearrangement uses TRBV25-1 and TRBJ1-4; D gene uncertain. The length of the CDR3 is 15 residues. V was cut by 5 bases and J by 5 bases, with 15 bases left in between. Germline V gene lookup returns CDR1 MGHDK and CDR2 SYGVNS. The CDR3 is CASSPPGLLNEKLFF. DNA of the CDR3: TGTGCCAGCAGTCCCCCCGGTCTATTAAATGAAAAACTGTTTTTT. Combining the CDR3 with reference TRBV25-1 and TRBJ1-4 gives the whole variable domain EADIYQTPRYLVIGTGKKITLECSQTMGHDKMYWYQQDPGMELHLIHYSYGVNSTEKGDLSSESTVSRIRTEHFPLTLESARPSHTSQYLCASSPPGLLNEKLFFGSGTQLSVL.

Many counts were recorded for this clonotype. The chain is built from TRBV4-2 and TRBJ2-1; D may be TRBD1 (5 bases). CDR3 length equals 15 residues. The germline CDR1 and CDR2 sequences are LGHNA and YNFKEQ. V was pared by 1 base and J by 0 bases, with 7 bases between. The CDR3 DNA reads TGTGCCAGCAGCCAAGTACAGGCCTCCTACAATGAGCAGTTCTTC. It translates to CASSQVQASYNEQFF.

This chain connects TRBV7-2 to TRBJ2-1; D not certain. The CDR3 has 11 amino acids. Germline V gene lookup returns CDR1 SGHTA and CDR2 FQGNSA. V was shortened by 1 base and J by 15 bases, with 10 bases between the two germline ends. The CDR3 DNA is TGTGCCAGCAGCTTAGATAGTATTCGGTTCTTC. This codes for CASSLDSIRFF.

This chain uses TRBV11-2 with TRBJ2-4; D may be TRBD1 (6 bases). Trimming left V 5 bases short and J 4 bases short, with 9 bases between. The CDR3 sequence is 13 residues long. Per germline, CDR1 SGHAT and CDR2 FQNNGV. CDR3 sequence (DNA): TGTGCCAGCAGCCCCGGGACAAAAAACATTCAGTACTTC. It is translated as CASSPGTKNIQYF.

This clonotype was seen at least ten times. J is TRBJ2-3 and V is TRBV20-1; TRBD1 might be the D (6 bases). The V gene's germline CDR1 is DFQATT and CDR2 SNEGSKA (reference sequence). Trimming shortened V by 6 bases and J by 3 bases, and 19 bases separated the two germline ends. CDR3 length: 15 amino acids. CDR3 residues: CSALSKNRATDTQYF. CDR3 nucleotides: TGCAGTGCGCTAAGCAAGAACAGGGCGACAGATACGCAGTATTTT.

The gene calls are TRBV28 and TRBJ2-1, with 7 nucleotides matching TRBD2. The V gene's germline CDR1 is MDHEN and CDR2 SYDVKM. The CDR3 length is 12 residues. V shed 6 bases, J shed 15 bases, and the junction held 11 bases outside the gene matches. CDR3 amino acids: CASRTGLGLPFF. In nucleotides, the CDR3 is TGTGCCAGCAGAACCGGACTAGGCCTTCCGTTCTTC.

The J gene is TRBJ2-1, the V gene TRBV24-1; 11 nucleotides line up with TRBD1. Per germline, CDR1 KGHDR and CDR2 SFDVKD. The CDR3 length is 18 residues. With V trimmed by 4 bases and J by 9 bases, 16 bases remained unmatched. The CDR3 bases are TGTGCCACCAGTGACTTCCGTCGAGGGACAGGGGGATTGGGTGAGCAGTTCTTC. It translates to CATSDFRRGTGGLGEQFF.

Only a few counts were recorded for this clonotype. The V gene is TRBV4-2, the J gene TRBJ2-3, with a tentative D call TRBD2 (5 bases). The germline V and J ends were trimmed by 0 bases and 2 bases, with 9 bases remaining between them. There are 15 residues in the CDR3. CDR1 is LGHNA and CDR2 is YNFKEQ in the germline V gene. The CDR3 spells CASSQEDGNTDTQYF. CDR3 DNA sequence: TGTGCCAGCAGCCAAGAGGACGGGAACACAGATACGCAGTATTTT.

The CDR3 DNA is TGCAGCGTTGCAGGTCTAGTCCAATCCTACAATGAGCAGTACTTC. Translation: CSVAGLVQSYNEQYF. This chain joins TRBV29-1 and TRBJ2-1, with no clear D. The J call may not be correct, given that the DNA end is closer to TRBJ2-7. This CDR3 has 15 residues. Germline loops: CDR1 SQVTM, CDR2 ANQGSEA.

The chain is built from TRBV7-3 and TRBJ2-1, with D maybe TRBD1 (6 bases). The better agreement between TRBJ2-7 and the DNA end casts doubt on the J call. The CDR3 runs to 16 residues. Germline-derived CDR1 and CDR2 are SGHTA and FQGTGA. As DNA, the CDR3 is TGTGCCAGCAGCCCAGAACAGGGTAGATCCTACAATGAGCAGTACTTC. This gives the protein CASSPEQGRSYNEQYF.

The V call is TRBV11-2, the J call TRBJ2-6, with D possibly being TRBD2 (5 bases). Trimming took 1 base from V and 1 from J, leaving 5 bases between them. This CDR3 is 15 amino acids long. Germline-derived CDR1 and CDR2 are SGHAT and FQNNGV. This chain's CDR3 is CASSLGRSGANVLTF. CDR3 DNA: TGTGCCAGCAGCTTAGGGAGGTCTGGGGCCAACGTCCTGACTTTC.

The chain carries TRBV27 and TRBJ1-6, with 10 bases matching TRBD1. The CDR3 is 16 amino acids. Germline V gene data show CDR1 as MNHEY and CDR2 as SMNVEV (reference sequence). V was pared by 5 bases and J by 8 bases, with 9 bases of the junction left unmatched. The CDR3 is CASSTGTGDSHSPLHF. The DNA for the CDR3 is TGTGCCAGCAGTACAGGGACAGGGGATTCGCATTCACCCCTCCACTTT.

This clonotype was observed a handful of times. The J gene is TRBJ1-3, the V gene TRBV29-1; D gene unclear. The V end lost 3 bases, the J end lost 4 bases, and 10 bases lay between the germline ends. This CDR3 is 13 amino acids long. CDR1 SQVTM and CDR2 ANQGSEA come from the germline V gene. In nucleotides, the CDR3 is TGCAGCGTTGAGGAGACTGACGGAAACACCATATATTTT. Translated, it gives CSVEETDGNTIYF.

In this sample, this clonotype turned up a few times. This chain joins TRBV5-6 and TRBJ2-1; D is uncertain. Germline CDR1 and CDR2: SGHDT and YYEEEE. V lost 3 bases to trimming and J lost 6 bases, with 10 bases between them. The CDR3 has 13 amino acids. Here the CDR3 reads CASSSVDLNEQFF. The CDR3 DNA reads TGTGCCAGCAGCTCCGTAGACCTCAATGAGCAGTTCTTC.

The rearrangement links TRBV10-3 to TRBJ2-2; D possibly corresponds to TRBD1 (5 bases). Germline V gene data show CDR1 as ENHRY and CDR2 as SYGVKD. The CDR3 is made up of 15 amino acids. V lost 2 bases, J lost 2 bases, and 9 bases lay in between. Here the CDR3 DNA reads TGTGCCATCAGTGAGGAAAGGGGAAACACCGGGGAGCTGTTTTTT. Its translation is CAISEERGNTGELFF.

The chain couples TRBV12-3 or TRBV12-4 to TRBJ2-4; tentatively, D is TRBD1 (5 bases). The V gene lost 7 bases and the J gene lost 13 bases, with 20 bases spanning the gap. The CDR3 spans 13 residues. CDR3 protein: CASKERGYNEQYF. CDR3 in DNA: TGTGCCAGCAAAGAAAGGGGTTACAATGAGCAGTACTTC.

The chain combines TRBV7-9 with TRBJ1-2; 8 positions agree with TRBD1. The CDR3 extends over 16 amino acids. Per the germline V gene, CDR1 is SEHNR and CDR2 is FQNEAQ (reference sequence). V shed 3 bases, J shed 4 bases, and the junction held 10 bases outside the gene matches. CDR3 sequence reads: CASSFDKTGTGYGYTF. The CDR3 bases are TGTGCCAGCAGCTTCGATAAGACCGGGACAGGCTATGGCTACACCTTC.

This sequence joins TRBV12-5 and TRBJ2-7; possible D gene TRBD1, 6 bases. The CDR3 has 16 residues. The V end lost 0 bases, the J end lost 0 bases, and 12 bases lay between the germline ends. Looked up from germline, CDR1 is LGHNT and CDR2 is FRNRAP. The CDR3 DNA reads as TGTGCTAGTGGTTTGGTCGGACAGCTCGGCTCCTACGAGCAGTACTTC. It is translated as CASGLVGQLGSYEQYF.

CDR3 DNA sequence: TGCGCCAGCAGCTTCCTACAGGGGGCTACTGAAGCTTTCTTT. As protein: CASSFLQGATEAFF. The rearrangement joins TRBV5-1 to TRBJ1-1; 9 bases line up with TRBD1. The J segment lost 5 bases and the V segment lost 2 bases, leaving 4 bases of the junction unmatched. Germline V gene sequence: CDR1 SGHRS, CDR2 YFSETQ. This CDR3 region has 14 residues.